The clone carrying this T cell receptor beta chain occurred once. The table came from immunoSEQ multiplex PCR; TCRdb's copy has only in-frame clones and leaves some out. The sample records some 200,000 clones, roughly 80% being singletons. The source of the sample is a study of blood T cell repertoires in COVID-19. About the research overall: Sample material is recorded as cDNA or gDNA derived from T cells, B-cell-depleted T cells, or PBMCs.

This study enrolled people aged about 18 to 90 from around 25 US geographic areas. The study assigned cohorts using participant-reported clinical history. The germline V gene encodes CDR1 MDHEN and CDR2 SYDVKM. Trimming removed 3 bases from V and 1 base from J, with 12 bases in between. This CDR3 is built from 15 residues. The rearrangement joins TRBV28 to TRBJ2-5, with D possibly matching TRBD2 (6 bases). The TCR was taken from a man aged 40-49 years who had recovered from COVID-19. Sample: PBMCs or T cells enriched from blood (not recorded which). CDR3: CASSLASAGQETQYF. DNA of the CDR3: TGTGCCAGCAGTTTGGCTAGCGCGGGCCAAGAGACCCAGTACTTC.